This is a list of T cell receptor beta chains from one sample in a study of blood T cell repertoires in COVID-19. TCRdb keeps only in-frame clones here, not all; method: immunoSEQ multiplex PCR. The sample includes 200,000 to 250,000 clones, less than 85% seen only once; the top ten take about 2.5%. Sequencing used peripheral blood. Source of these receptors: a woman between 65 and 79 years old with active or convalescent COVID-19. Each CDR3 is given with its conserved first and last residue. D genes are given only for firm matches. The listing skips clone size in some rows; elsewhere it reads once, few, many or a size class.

TGTGCCAGCAGTTTGGACAGGTTGAACACTGAAGCTTTCTTT	CASSLDRLNTEAFF	TRBV6-5	TRBJ1-1	-	TRBD1
TGCGCCAGCAGCCGAGGACAGGGGGCGAATTCACCCCTCCACTTT	CASSRGQGANSPLHF	TRBV5-1	TRBJ1-6	-	TRBD1
TGTGCCTGGAGTGGCGGAATCTATGGCTACACCTTC	CAWSGGIYGYTF	TRBV30	TRBJ1-2	-	-
TGCGCCAGCAGCCCTTACCTGGGCTACAACCAAGAGACCCAGTACTTC	CASSPYLGYNQETQYF	TRBV4-1	TRBJ2-5	-	-
TGCGCCAGCAGCTGGCCAGTTAGCACAGATACGCAGTATTTT	CASSWPVSTDTQYF	TRBV5-1	TRBJ2-3	-	-
TGTGCCAGTAGTACCAGGACAGGAGAGACCCAGTACTTC	CASSTRTGETQYF	TRBV19	TRBJ2-5	-	TRBD1
TGTGCCAGCAGCCCCCTAAGCGGGAGTCCCGGGGAGCTGTTTTTT	CASSPLSGSPGELFF	TRBV3-1/TRBV3-2	TRBJ2-2	-	TRBD2
TGTGCCAGCAGCGTGGGCGGGAGCGGGAGGGTTCCCTACGAGCAGTACTTC	CASSVGGSGRVPYEQYF	TRBV5-4	TRBJ2-7	-	TRBD2
TGTGCCAGCAGCTTAGACAGGCCGGCTGGAAACACCATATATTTT	CASSLDRPAGNTIYF	TRBV7-9	TRBJ1-3	few	-
TGTGCCAGCAGCCCAGGACTAGCGGCCTACAATGAGCAGTTCTTC	CASSPGLAAYNEQFF	TRBV7-2	TRBJ2-1	-	TRBD2
TGTGCCAGCAGCTTTGCAGGGTTGGACTCCTACAATGAGCAGTTCTTC	CASSFAGLDSYNEQFF	TRBV7-9	TRBJ2-1	-	-
TGTGCCATCAGTGACAGTAGCGGGGGGTCGGGGGAGCAGTACTTC	CAISDSSGGSGEQYF	TRBV10-3	TRBJ2-7	-	TRBD2
TGTGCCAGCACAAGGGAGTATGGCTACACCTTC	CASTREYGYTF	TRBV19	TRBJ1-2	-	-
TGTGCCAGCATGACCGGGACAGGGTCGTACGAGCAGTACTTC	CASMTGTGSYEQYF	TRBV2	TRBJ2-7	-	TRBD1
TGTGCCAGCAGTTACGGACTAGCGGGAGGGTATGAGCAGTTCTTC	CASSYGLAGGYEQFF	TRBV6-5	TRBJ2-1	-	TRBD2
TGCGCCACTAGCTTCGGACAGGAAAACACCGGGGAGCTGTTTTTT	CATSFGQENTGELFF	TRBV10-1	TRBJ2-2	-	TRBD1
TGTGCCAGCACCAAGGAGTGGGTCTCCTCCTACGAGCAGTACTTC	CASTKEWVSSYEQYF	TRBV6-5	TRBJ2-7	-	-
TGTGCCAGCAGCTGGGGCGGGGCGCGCTTGACCGGGGAGCTGTTTTTT	CASSWGGARLTGELFF	TRBV5-4	TRBJ2-2	-	-
TGTGCCAGCAGCCTGGGGAGGGAAGACGAAAAACTGTTTTTT	CASSLGREDEKLFF	TRBV7-9	TRBJ1-4	once	-
TGCGCCAGCAGCCCCGGGACAGGGTTCGGTACTGAAGCTTTCTTT	CASSPGTGFGTEAFF	TRBV5-1	TRBJ1-1	-	TRBD1
TGCGCCAGCAGCTTGGTCCCTTCCGGGACAGGGGCCGGAGATACGCAGTATTTT	CASSLVPSGTGAGDTQYF	TRBV5-1	TRBJ2-3	-	TRBD1
TGTGCCAGCAGTACCCCGGGGGGGACCCAGTACTTC	CASSTPGGTQYF	TRBV6-5	TRBJ2-5	-	TRBD2
TGTGCCAGCAGCTTAGGGTTAGGGGGGGGACTAGATGGCAATGAGCAGTTCTTC	CASSLGLGGGLDGNEQFF	TRBV7-8	TRBJ2-1	-	TRBD2
TGTGCCAGCAGTGAAGTGAGACAAGGGGATGGCTACACCTTC	CASSEVRQGDGYTF	TRBV6-1	TRBJ1-2	-	-
TGCGCCAGGAAACTAGCGGACTCCTACGAGCAGTACTTC	CARKLADSYEQYF	TRBV10-1	TRBJ2-7	-	TRBD2
TGTGCCAGCAGTATACAGGGCAGGGAGACCCAGTACTTC	CASSIQGRETQYF	TRBV5-4	TRBJ2-5	-	-
TGTGCCAGCAGCCGAGGGGGCAGGGGACAAGAGACCCAGTACTTC	CASSRGGRGQETQYF	TRBV7-9	TRBJ2-5	-	TRBD1
TGTGCCAGCAGCTCTTGGACAGGGGCCGTGGAGACCCAGTACTTC	CASSSWTGAVETQYF	TRBV7-6	TRBJ2-5	-	TRBD1
TGTGCCAGCAGCCTGGGACAGAGCATTGAAAAACTGTTTTTT	CASSLGQSIEKLFF	TRBV3-1/TRBV3-2	TRBJ1-4	-	TRBD1
TGTGCCAGCAGCCCTAATAACGCTGGAAACACCATATATTTT	CASSPNNAGNTIYF	TRBV3-1/TRBV3-2	TRBJ1-3	-	-
TGTGCCAGCAGTTTAGTGCGGAACACTGAAGCTTTCTTT	CASSLVRNTEAFF	TRBV27	TRBJ1-1	-	-
TGTGCCTGGAGTTCTCAGGGGGTGTTCACAGATACGCAGTATTTT	CAWSSQGVFTDTQYF	TRBV30	TRBJ2-3	-	TRBD1
TGCGCCAGCGGGGACTTGGTGGGAGAGACCCAGTACTTC	CASGDLVGETQYF	TRBV5-1	TRBJ2-5	once	-
TGTGCCAGCAGCCCCTATAGACACCAACTAGCTTATACGCAGTATTTT	CASSPYRHQLAYTQYF	TRBV5-4	TRBJ2-3	once	-
TGTGCCAGTAGATGGACAGGTAGCAATCAGCCCCAGCATTTT	CASRWTGSNQPQHF	TRBV19	TRBJ1-5	-	TRBD1
TGTGCCAGCAGTCTCGACAGGTCGGGCACCGGGGAGCTGTTTTTT	CASSLDRSGTGELFF	TRBV2	TRBJ2-2	-	-
TGTGCCAGCAGTTACGGAGGTCCGCAGTATTTT	CASSYGGPQYF	TRBV6-5	TRBJ2-3	-	-
TGTGCCAGTAACTACCAAGGTTGGGATGAAAAACTGTTTTTT	CASNYQGWDEKLFF	TRBV19	TRBJ1-4	-	-
TGCGCCAGCAGCTTTGGGACAGGGGGCTCTGGAAACACCATATATTTT	CASSFGTGGSGNTIYF	TRBV5-1	TRBJ1-3	few	TRBD1
TGTGCCAGCAGCGGCCCCGGGACAGGGCTGTCAAATTCACCCCTCCACTTT	CASSGPGTGLSNSPLHF	TRBV11-2	TRBJ1-6	-	TRBD1
TGTGCCAGCAGCCACCAAGCGGGGGCCGAGCAGTACTTC	CASSHQAGAEQYF	TRBV3-1/TRBV3-2	TRBJ2-7	few	TRBD2
TGTGCCAGCAGCCTACCCGGGACAGGGACCTATGGCTACACCTTC	CASSLPGTGTYGYTF	TRBV3-1/TRBV3-2	TRBJ1-2	-	TRBD1
TGCGCCAGCAGCTGGGATCAGACAGGGGGCCAGGTAGAGACCCAGTACTTC	CASSWDQTGGQVETQYF	TRBV5-1	TRBJ2-5	-	TRBD1
TGCGCCAGCAGCTTGCAGAGGGTCGCCTCAACCGGGGAGCTGTTTTTT	CASSLQRVASTGELFF	TRBV5-1	TRBJ2-2	-	-
TGTGCCTGGAGAACGGGACTAGCGGGGGTAGGAGCGGCCTACAATGAGCAGTTCTTC	CAWRTGLAGVGAAYNEQFF	TRBV30	TRBJ2-1	-	TRBD2
TGTGCCAGCAGTTACCAACCGACAGGGTCCTACAATGAGCAGTTCTTC	CASSYQPTGSYNEQFF	TRBV6-5	TRBJ2-1	-	TRBD1
TGTGCCAGTAGGAGCAGCAATCAGCCCCAGCATTTT	CASRSSNQPQHF	TRBV19	TRBJ1-5	-	-
TGTGCCAGTAGTATAGGGGTGAGGGCGGAAAACATTCAGTACTTC	CASSIGVRAENIQYF	TRBV19	TRBJ2-4	-	-
TGTGCCAGCATCCGAACTACCCTCGGCGAGCAGTACTTC	CASIRTTLGEQYF	TRBV28	TRBJ2-7	-	-